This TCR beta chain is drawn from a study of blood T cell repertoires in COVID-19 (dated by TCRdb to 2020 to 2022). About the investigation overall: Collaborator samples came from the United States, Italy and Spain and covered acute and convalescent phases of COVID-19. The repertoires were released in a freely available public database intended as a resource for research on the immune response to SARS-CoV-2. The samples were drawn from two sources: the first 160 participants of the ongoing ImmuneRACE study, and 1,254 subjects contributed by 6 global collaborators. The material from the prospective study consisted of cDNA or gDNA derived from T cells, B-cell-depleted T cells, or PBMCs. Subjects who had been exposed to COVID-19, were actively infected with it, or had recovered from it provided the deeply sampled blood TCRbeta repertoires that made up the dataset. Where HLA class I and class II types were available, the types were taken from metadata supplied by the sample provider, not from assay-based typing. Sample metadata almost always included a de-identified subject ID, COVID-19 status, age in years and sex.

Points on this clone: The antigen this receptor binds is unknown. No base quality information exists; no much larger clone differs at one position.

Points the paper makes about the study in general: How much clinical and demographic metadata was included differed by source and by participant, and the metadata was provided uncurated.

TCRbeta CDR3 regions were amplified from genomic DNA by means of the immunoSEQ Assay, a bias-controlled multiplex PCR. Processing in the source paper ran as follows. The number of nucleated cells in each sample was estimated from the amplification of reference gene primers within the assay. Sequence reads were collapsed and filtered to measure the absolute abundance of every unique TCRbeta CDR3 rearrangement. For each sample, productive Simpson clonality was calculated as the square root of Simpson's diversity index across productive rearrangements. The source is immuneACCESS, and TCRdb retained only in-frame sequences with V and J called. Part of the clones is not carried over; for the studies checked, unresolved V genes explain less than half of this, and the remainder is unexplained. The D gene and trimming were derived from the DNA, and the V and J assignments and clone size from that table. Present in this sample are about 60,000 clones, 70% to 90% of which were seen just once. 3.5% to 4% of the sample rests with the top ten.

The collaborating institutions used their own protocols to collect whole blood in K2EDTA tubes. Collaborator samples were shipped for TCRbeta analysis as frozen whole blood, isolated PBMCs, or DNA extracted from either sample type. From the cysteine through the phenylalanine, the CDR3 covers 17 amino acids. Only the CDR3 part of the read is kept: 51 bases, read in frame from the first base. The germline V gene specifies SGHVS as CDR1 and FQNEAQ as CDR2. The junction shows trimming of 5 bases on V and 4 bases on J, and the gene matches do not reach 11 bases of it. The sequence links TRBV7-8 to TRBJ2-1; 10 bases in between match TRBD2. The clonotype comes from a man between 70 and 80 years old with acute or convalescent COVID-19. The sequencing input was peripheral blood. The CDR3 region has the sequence CASSLRGSGGPYNEQFF. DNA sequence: TGTGCCAGCAGCCTCCGGGGTAGCGGGGGGCCGTACAATGAGCAGTTCTTC.